This T cell receptor beta chain was recorded in a study of blood T cells in healthy people across ages. A second PCR of 7 to 11 cycles used a sample-barcoded 5' primer and a J-beta primer mix. TCRdb reanalysed the 5' RACE reads using MiXCR and keeps one entry per CDR3 protein. The table includes around 850,000 distinct CDR3 sequences, roughly 35% detected once. Germline V gene sequence: CDR1 SQVTM, CDR2 ANQGSEA. The CDR3 sequence is 15 residues long. J lost 3 bases, V lost 7 bases, and 11 bases had no gene match. This TCR was sampled from a man between 18 and 29 years old in good health. This sequence joins TRBV29-1 and TRBJ2-3, with 9 bases lining up with TRBD2. The sample comprised blood. The CDR3, as DNA: TGCAGCGCCTTAAGGTCCAGCGGGGGGACAGATACGCAGTATTTT. Protein product: CSALRSSGGTDTQYF.